The rows below give T cell receptor beta chains drawn from one sample of a study of cytotoxic CD8 clonotypes in ibrutinib-treated CLL. Measured with immunoSEQ multiplex PCR; TCRdb has only the in-frame clones, and not every one. The data hold roughly 36,000 clones, with about 70% observed a single time. The input for sequencing was PBMCs, taken before ibrutinib treatment. Source of these receptors: a human donor with chronic lymphocytic leukemia. Both conserved end residues are part of each CDR3. Each record gives: CDR3 protein, CDR3 DNA, CDR3 length, V gene, J gene, clone size, D gene. The D gene is left open where the match is weak. Not every row has a clone size; where given, it reads once, few, many or a size class.

CASRLSDSSYEQYF	TGCGCCAGCAGGTTATCTGACAGTTCCTACGAGCAGTACTTC	14	TRBV5-1	TRBJ2-7	NA	NA
CASKGRGTTYNEQFF	TGTGCCAGTAAAGGGCGGGGGACTACCTACAATGAGCAGTTCTTC	15	TRBV19	TRBJ2-1	NA	TRBD2
CASSRFLGKEDEQFF	TGTGCCAGCAGCCGCTTCCTCGGGAAAGAGGATGAGCAGTTCTTC	15	TRBV7-2	TRBJ2-1	NA	NA
CASSLGSPGQELFF	TGTGCCAGCAGCTTAGGTAGCCCGGGACAGGAGCTGTTTTTT	14	TRBV7-9	TRBJ2-2	NA	NA
CASSVGTGTDEQYF	TGTGCCAGCAGCGTTGGGACAGGGACCGACGAGCAGTACTTC	14	TRBV9	TRBJ2-7	few	TRBD1
CASAAVTDTQYF	TGTGCCAGTGCCGCCGTCACAGATACGCAGTATTTT	12	TRBV27	TRBJ2-3	NA	NA
CASSLVASSSTDTQYF	TGTGCCAGCAGCTTAGTAGCGAGTTCTAGCACAGATACGCAGTATTTT	16	TRBV7-2	TRBJ2-3	few	NA
CSVVLHTEAFF	TGCAGTGTGGTGTTACACACTGAAGCTTTCTTT	11	TRBV20-1	TRBJ1-1	once	NA
CASPIGVQPQHF	TGCGCCAGCCCGATTGGGGTTCAGCCCCAGCATTTT	12	TRBV5-1	TRBJ1-5	NA	NA
CASRSLGAGGLSGLFF	TGTGCCAGCAGGTCCCTAGGAGCGGGGGGCCTTAGTGGGCTGTTTTTT	16	TRBV5-6	TRBJ2-2	NA	TRBD2
CASTRDRGHTEAFF	TGTGCCAGCACCAGAGACAGGGGGCACACTGAAGCTTTCTTT	14	TRBV6-5	TRBJ1-1	NA	TRBD1
CASSIGQGWGEKLFF	TGTGCCAGTAGTATTGGACAGGGTTGGGGTGAAAAACTGTTTTTT	15	TRBV19	TRBJ1-4	NA	TRBD1
CASSLSGTSYEQYF	TGTGCCAGCAGCTTGAGCGGGACCTCCTACGAGCAGTACTTC	14	TRBV5-6	TRBJ2-7	few	TRBD2
CASSPYRQGLDEQYF	TGTGCCAGCTCACCTTATCGACAGGGTCTCGACGAGCAGTACTTC	15	TRBV18	TRBJ2-7	NA	TRBD1
CASSWGFGQGLYDDEQYF	TGTGCCAGCAGCTGGGGGTTCGGGCAGGGTCTTTATGATGACGAGCAGTACTTC	18	TRBV5-6	TRBJ2-7	NA	NA
CASSGTGFSGYTF	TGTGCCAGCAGTGGAACAGGGTTCTCTGGCTACACCTTC	13	TRBV6-1	TRBJ1-2	NA	NA
CASSPSVAGSSYEQYF	TGTGCCAGCAGCCCCTCGGTAGCGGGTAGCTCCTACGAGCAGTACTTC	16	TRBV5-5	TRBJ2-7	NA	TRBD2
CSVEGLAGELFF	TGCAGCGTTGAAGGGTTGGCCGGGGAGCTGTTTTTT	12	TRBV29-1	TRBJ2-2	NA	NA
CASSLNPQFF	TGTGCCAGCAGCTTGAATCCCCAGTTCTTC	10	TRBV7-9	TRBJ2-1	NA	NA
CASSPPGPEQYF	TGTGCCAGCAGTCCACCCGGCCCCGAGCAGTACTTC	12	TRBV7-2	TRBJ2-7	NA	NA
CASTPTSGPNYEQYF	TGTGCCAGCACCCCAACTAGCGGGCCAAACTACGAGCAGTACTTC	15	TRBV28	TRBJ2-7	NA	TRBD2
CASRAPGTVKTQYF	TGTGCCAGCAGGGCTCCCGGGACAGTAAAGACCCAGTACTTC	14	TRBV28	TRBJ2-5	NA	TRBD1
CASSYSSQYEQFF	TGTGCCAGCAGTTACTCGAGTCAGTATGAGCAGTTCTTC	13	TRBV6-5	TRBJ2-1	few	NA
CASSRKGPGDNEQFF	TGTGCCAGCAGTCGAAAGGGGCCTGGAGACAATGAGCAGTTCTTC	15	TRBV27	TRBJ2-1	NA	NA
CASSELGEGSTNEKLFF	TGTGCCAGCAGTGAATTGGGAGAGGGGTCAACTAATGAAAAACTGTTTTTT	17	TRBV25-1	TRBJ1-4	NA	NA
CASSQVQQGLNEKLFF	TGCGCCAGCAGCCAAGTACAACAGGGGCTGAATGAAAAACTGTTTTTT	16	TRBV4-1	TRBJ1-4	NA	TRBD1
CASSYSSANTEAFF	TGTGCCAGCAGTTACTCTTCTGCAAACACTGAAGCTTTCTTT	14	TRBV6-5	TRBJ1-1	NA	NA
CAISESDGRRSDTQYF	TGTGCCATCAGTGAGTCTGACGGGAGACGGTCAGATACGCAGTATTTT	16	TRBV10-3	TRBJ2-3	NA	NA
CASSPPAAGNEQYF	TGTGCCAGCTCACCACCGGCGGCAGGGAATGAGCAGTACTTC	14	TRBV18	TRBJ2-7	NA	NA
CASMKRQAEVVCYTF	TGTGCCAGCATGAAAAGACAGGCGGAAGTTGTTTGCTACACCTTC	15	TRBV6-5	TRBJ1-2	NA	NA
CASSPKPSYGYTF	TGTGCCAGCAGTCCGAAACCTTCCTATGGCTACACCTTC	13	TRBV6-5	TRBJ1-2	NA	NA
CASSLEGTGSSQRYEQYF	TGTGCCAGCAGCTTAGAAGGGACAGGGTCAAGCCAACGCTACGAGCAGTACTTC	18	TRBV7-2	TRBJ2-7	NA	TRBD1
CASSPSIGQLNTEAFF	TGCGCCAGCAGCCCATCTATCGGACAGCTCAACACTGAAGCTTTCTTT	16	TRBV4-3	TRBJ1-1	NA	NA
CAISESPGADSTDTQYF	TGTGCCATCAGTGAGTCCCCGGGCGCAGATAGCACAGATACGCAGTATTTT	17	TRBV10-3	TRBJ2-3	NA	NA
CSVGGVVGYEQYF	TGCAGCGTTGGTGGGGTTGTGGGCTACGAGCAGTACTTC	13	TRBV29-1	TRBJ2-7	NA	NA
CASSLTGGADRYGYTF	TGCGCCAGCAGCTTAACAGGGGGCGCTGATAGGTATGGCTACACCTTC	16	TRBV5-1	TRBJ1-2	NA	TRBD1
CASRPGGYGYTF	TGTGCCAGCAGGCCAGGGGGCTATGGCTACACCTTC	12	TRBV7-9	TRBJ1-2	NA	TRBD1
CASTEGGASYNEQFF	TGTGCCAGCACCGAGGGGGGGGCTTCCTACAATGAGCAGTTCTTC	15	TRBV25-1	TRBJ2-1	NA	NA
CASSLGAGWNTEAFF	TGTGCCAGCAGCTTAGGGGCGGGGTGGAACACTGAAGCTTTCTTT	15	TRBV7-6	TRBJ1-1	once	NA
CASSPLLAGDIGYTF	TGTGCCAGCTCACCCCTCCTAGCAGGCGATATAGGCTACACCTTC	15	TRBV18	TRBJ1-2	few	NA
CASSLEAPPGSGNTIYF	TGTGCCAGCAGCTTAGAGGCGCCGCCGGGCTCTGGAAACACCATATATTTT	17	TRBV7-2	TRBJ1-3	NA	NA
CASFGGTEPLYGYTF	TGTGCCTCCTTTGGCGGGACAGAGCCTCTATATGGCTACACCTTC	15	TRBV28	TRBJ1-2	NA	TRBD1
CASSSATEPSTDTQYF	TGTGCCAGCAGCTCCGCGACGGAACCTAGCACAGATACGCAGTATTTT	16	TRBV7-9	TRBJ2-3	NA	NA
CASSDTASGANVLTF	TGTGCCAGCAGTGATACAGCTTCCGGGGCCAACGTCCTGACTTTC	15	TRBV2	TRBJ2-6	NA	NA
CASSPRGQGGTEAFF	TGTGCCAGCTCACCACGAGGCCAGGGGGGCACTGAAGCTTTCTTT	15	TRBV18	TRBJ1-1	NA	TRBD1
CASSRMGVNTEAFF	TGTGCCAGCAGTCGTATGGGCGTGAACACTGAAGCTTTCTTT	14	TRBV28	TRBJ1-1	few	NA
CASKDREASYEQYF	TGTGCCAGCAAAGACCGGGAGGCCTCCTACGAGCAGTACTTC	14	TRBV2	TRBJ2-7	NA	TRBD2
CASSLDGEGSEAFF	TGCGCCAGCAGCCTGGACGGTGAAGGGTCTGAAGCTTTCTTT	14	TRBV5-1	TRBJ1-1	NA	NA
CASSQDKQGVVDEQYF	TGTGCCAGCAGCCAGGACAAACAGGGAGTTGTGGACGAGCAGTACTTC	16	TRBV4-2	TRBJ2-7	NA	NA
CASSLTGLITEAFF	TGTGCCAGCAGCTTAACAGGGTTGATCACTGAAGCTTTCTTT	14	TRBV7-2	TRBJ1-1	NA	NA